One sample yielded the 13 T cell receptor beta chains listed below, sequenced in a study of PD-1 blockade in mismatch repair-deficient tumors. Data came from immunoSEQ multiplex PCR; TCRdb stores just in-frame clones and leaves some out. The data hold about 51,000 clones, with 78% observed a single time. This sample comprised peripheral blood, obtained 4 weeks after starting pembrolizumab. The receptors shown here come from an adult with mismatch repair-deficient cancer.

This chain uses TRBV9 with TRBJ2-3; perhaps TRBD2 as D (5 bases). This CDR3 has 13 amino acids. Deletions cut 2 bases from V and 6 bases from J, with 10 bases between. Germline assignment: CDR1 SGDLS and CDR2 YYNGEE. The CDR3: CASSVGSVDTQYF. Here the CDR3 DNA reads TGTGCCAGCAGCGTCGGTAGCGTTGATACGCAGTATTTT.

The gene calls are TRBV27 and TRBJ2-1; the D is unclear. The CDR3 sequence is 12 residues long. The germline V gene encodes CDR1 MNHEY and CDR2 SMNVEV (reference sequence). Trimming removed 6 bases at V and 4 bases at J, with 7 bases between. This CDR3 is CASRQAYNEQFF. CDR3 DNA sequence: TGTGCCAGCAGACAAGCTTACAATGAGCAGTTCTTC.

The chain combines TRBV27 with TRBJ2-1, with 11 nucleotides matching TRBD2. The germline gives CDR1 MNHEY, CDR2 SMNVEV (reference sequence). Trimming removed 7 bases from V and 7 bases from J; junction bases left unmatched: 6. This CDR3 region has 14 residues. The CDR3 DNA sequence: TGTGCCAGCACCCCTAGACTAGCGGGGAATGAGCAGTTCTTC. It specifies CASTPRLAGNEQFF.

This clone was picked up a small number of times. The chain uses TRBV7-2 and TRBJ2-7, with TRBD1 identical over 9 bases. The V and J ends lost 5 bases and 2 bases, in that order; junction bases with no gene match: 4. This CDR3 is 14 amino acids long. Germline CDR1 is SGHTA and CDR2 is FQGNSA. CDR3 loop: CASSRDRETYEQYF. Written as DNA, the CDR3 is TGTGCCAGCAGCCGGGACAGGGAAACCTACGAGCAGTACTTC.

The chain is built from TRBV4-1 and TRBJ2-2, with 12 bases lining up with TRBD2. The J segment lost 4 bases and the V segment lost 4 bases, leaving 7 bases of the junction unmatched. This CDR3 has 17 amino acids. Germline lookup yields CDR1 MGHRA and CDR2 YSYEKL. The CDR3 protein is CASSPVTSGSSTGELFF. The CDR3 DNA is TGCGCCAGCAGCCCCGTGACTAGCGGGAGTAGCACCGGGGAGCTGTTTTTT.

Here the CDR3 reads CASSQDPAGMGNEQFF. CDR3 DNA sequence: TGTGCCAGCAGCCAAGACCCAGCGGGAATGGGCAATGAGCAGTTCTTC. The chain joins TRBV14 to TRBJ2-1; 7 positions match TRBD2. J was trimmed by 6 bases and V by 0 bases; bases with no gene match: 8. Germline-derived CDR1 and CDR2 are SGHDN and FVKESK. The CDR3 length is 16 residues.

This chain connects TRBV6-1 to TRBJ2-1; 9 bases align to TRBD2. The CDR3 has 14 amino acids. The J segment lost 9 bases and the V segment lost 3 bases, leaving 6 bases of the junction unmatched. Per germline, CDR1 MNHNS and CDR2 SASEGT. CDR3 protein: CASSEVAGVGEQFF. The CDR3 nucleotides read TGTGCCAGCAGTGAGGTAGCGGGAGTGGGTGAGCAGTTCTTC.

The chain has TRBV7-9 and TRBJ2-5; D is tentatively TRBD1 or TRBD2 (5 bases each). CDR3 size: 14 residues. Germline V CDR1 and CDR2: SEHNR, FQNEAQ (reference sequence). V was cut by 5 bases and J by 5 bases, with 15 bases left in between. In DNA, the CDR3 is TGTGCCAGCAGCGACATTTCGGGGACGGAGACCCAGTACTTC. It yields the protein CASSDISGTETQYF.

This sequence joins TRBV14 and TRBJ2-6; D unclear. There are 14 residues in the CDR3. V was trimmed by 1 base and J by 2 bases, leaving 3 bases between them. Germline V gives CDR1 SGHDN, CDR2 FVKESK. CDR3 sequence (DNA): TGTGCCAGCAGCCAAGCTACTGGGGCCAACGTCCTGACTTTC. Protein: CASSQATGANVLTF.

This chain uses TRBV9 with TRBJ2-1; D is perhaps TRBD2 (5 bases). The V end was cut by 4 bases, the J end by 10 bases, with 12 bases between. Germline values: CDR1 SGDLS, CDR2 YYNGEE. The CDR3 is 12 residues long. The CDR3 DNA follows: TGTGCCAGCAGCATGATAGCGTCCGAGCAGTTCTTC. Its protein product is CASSMIASEQFF.

The chain carries TRBV30 and TRBJ2-4; 7 nucleotides align to TRBD1. This CDR3 is 18 amino acids long. The V and J ends lost 2 bases and 0 bases, in that order; junction bases with no gene match: 13. CDR1 is GTSNPN, CDR2 SVGIG, per germline (reference sequence). The CDR3 DNA follows: TGTGCCTGGAGTCGACAGGGCGTGAGGGGTCTAGCCAAAAACATTCAGTACTTC. Protein sequence: CAWSRQGVRGLAKNIQYF.

This clone occurred once. The chain has TRBV13 and TRBJ2-5; unclear D gene. Germline values: CDR1 PRHDT, CDR2 FYEKMQ (reference sequence). The CDR3 runs 13 residues. With 5 bases removed from V and 5 bases from J, the gap between germline ends came to 12 bases. CDR3 nucleotides: TGTGCCAGCAGCGCGCAGTTGGGGGAGACCCAGTACTTC. Its translation is CASSAQLGETQYF.

The V call is TRBV5-6, the J call TRBJ2-7, with 10 bases identical to TRBD1. Germline trimming cut 3 bases from V and 2 bases from J; bases unmatched to any gene: 5. Germline loops: CDR1 SGHDT, CDR2 YYEEEE. The CDR3 length is 15 residues. The CDR3 DNA sequence: TGTGCCAGCAGCTCAAGCGGACAGGGGGCCTACGAGCAGTACTTC. This codes for CASSSSGQGAYEQYF.